These T cell receptor beta chains were read from a single sample in a study of blood T cell repertoires in COVID-19. The repertoire was sequenced with immunoSEQ multiplex PCR; TCRdb's copy has only in-frame clones and lacks some. The profile shows 250,000 or so clones, approximately 89% of them singletons. Specimen: peripheral blood. These receptors came from a woman between 40 and 50 years old who had recovered from COVID-19. Both conserved end residues are part of each CDR3. Only part of the rows carry a size: once, few, many, or a class if the clone is expanded.

J,size,V,CDR3
TRBJ2-3,-,TRBV19,CASSNPGLAGGTDTQYF
TRBJ2-5,-,TRBV5-5,CASSFGGETQYF
TRBJ1-5,-,TRBV11-2,CASSPPGSGQPQHF
TRBJ2-7,-,TRBV5-1,CASSLEQAGAYEQYF
TRBJ1-3,once,TRBV6-5,CASSYPDSSGNTIYF
TRBJ2-1,few,TRBV7-9,CASSFDRGRGFF
TRBJ1-1,-,TRBV11-3,CASSLASRDRGEAFF
TRBJ1-1,-,TRBV5-1,CASSPYGGRDTEAFF
TRBJ2-1,-,TRBV28,CASSTPWTSGAIYNEQFF
TRBJ1-2,-,TRBV18,CASSPWAGSDGYTF
TRBJ2-1,-,TRBV11-3,CASSGTLQRVTYNEQFF
TRBJ2-1,-,TRBV29-1,CSVEERGGDLGNEQFF
TRBJ2-1,-,TRBV7-3,CASSLEGRTNEQFF
TRBJ2-3,-,TRBV7-2,CASSLSLAAPQGTQYF
TRBJ1-2,-,TRBV7-9,CASSTSPGEGGYTF
TRBJ1-1,-,TRBV12-3/TRBV12-4,CASSLVGGAEAFF
TRBJ2-2,-,TRBV18,CASSKEEPAGATAGELFF
TRBJ1-4,-,TRBV6-5,CASAGAFNEKLFF
TRBJ2-5,-,TRBV28,CASSGADRKQETQYF
TRBJ2-3,-,TRBV3-1/TRBV3-2,CASSHAWLAADTQYF
TRBJ1-6,-,TRBV5-5,CASSPTDRGNSPLHF
TRBJ2-1,-,TRBV19,CASSHSLAGGSYNEQFF
TRBJ2-3,-,TRBV7-8,CASTTGGGRAADTQYF
TRBJ2-3,-,TRBV30,CAWSASLDTQYF
TRBJ1-2,-,TRBV7-2,CASSYLGGRSSYGYTF
TRBJ1-1,-,TRBV18,CASSPPFPGAVDTEAFF
TRBJ1-2,-,TRBV7-6,CASSPTHDRGWGTF